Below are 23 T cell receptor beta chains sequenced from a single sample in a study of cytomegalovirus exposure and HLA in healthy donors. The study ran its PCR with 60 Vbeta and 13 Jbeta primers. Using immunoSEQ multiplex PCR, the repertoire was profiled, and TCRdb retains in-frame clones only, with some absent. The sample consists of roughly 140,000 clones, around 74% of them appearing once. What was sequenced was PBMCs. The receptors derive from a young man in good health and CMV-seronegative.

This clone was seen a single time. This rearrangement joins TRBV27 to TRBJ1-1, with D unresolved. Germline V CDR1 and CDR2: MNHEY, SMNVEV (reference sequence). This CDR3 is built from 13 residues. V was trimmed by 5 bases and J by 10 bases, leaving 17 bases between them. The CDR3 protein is CASSGPGGKAAFF. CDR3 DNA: TGTGCCAGCAGTGGACCGGGAGGTAAGGCAGCTTTCTTT.

CDR3: CASSKLGTSRSSYEQYF. The DNA of the CDR3 is TGTGCCAGCAGCAAACTCGGGACTAGCCGAAGCTCCTACGAGCAGTACTTC. The rearrangement joins TRBV2 to TRBJ2-7; TRBD2 aligns across 9 bases. This CDR3 spans 17 amino acids. Germline CDR1 is SNHLY and CDR2 is FYNNEI. The V and J ends lost 6 bases and 0 bases, in that order; junction bases with no gene match: 12.

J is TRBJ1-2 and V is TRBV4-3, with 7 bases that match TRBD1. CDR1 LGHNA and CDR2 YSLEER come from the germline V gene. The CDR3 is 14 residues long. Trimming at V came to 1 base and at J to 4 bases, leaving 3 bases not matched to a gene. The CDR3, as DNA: TGCGCCAGCAGCCAAGTCCCAGGGGGCTATGGCTACACCTTC. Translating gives CASSQVPGGYGYTF.

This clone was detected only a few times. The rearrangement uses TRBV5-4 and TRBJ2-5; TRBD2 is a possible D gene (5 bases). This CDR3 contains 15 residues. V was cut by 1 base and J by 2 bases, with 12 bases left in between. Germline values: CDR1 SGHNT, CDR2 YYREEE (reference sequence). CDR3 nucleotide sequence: TGTGCCAGCAGCTTGTTCTATCGGGGACAAGAGACCCAGTACTTC. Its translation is CASSLFYRGQETQYF.

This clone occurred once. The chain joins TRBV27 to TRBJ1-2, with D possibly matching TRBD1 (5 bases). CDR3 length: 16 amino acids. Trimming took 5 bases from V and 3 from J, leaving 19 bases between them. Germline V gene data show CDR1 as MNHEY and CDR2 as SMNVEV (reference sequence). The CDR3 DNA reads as TGTGCCAGCAGTCCGACGGCGGGGGGAGAGGACTATGGCTACACCTTC. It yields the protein CASSPTAGGEDYGYTF.

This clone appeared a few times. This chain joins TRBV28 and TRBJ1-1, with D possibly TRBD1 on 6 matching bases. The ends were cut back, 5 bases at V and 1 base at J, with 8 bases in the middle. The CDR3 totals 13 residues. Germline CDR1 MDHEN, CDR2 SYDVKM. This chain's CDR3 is CASSTGPNTEAFF. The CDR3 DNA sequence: TGTGCCAGCAGTACAGGGCCGAACACTGAAGCTTTCTTT. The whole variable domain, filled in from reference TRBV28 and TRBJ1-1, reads DVKVTQSSRYLVKRTGEKVFLECVQDMDHENMFWYRQDPGLGLRLIYFSYDVKMKEKGDIPEGYSVSREKKERFSLILESASTNQTSMYLCASSTGPNTEAFFGQGTRLTVV.

As DNA, the CDR3 is TGTGCCATCAGTGGCGGTCCATACTCGAGGACAGATACGCAGTATTTT. Translation gives CAISGGPYSRTDTQYF. This rearrangement joins TRBV10-3 to TRBJ2-3; D not resolved. From germline, CDR1 is ENHRY and CDR2 SYGVKD. Trimming cost V 4 bases and J 3 bases, with 17 bases left between them. CDR3 length: 16 residues.

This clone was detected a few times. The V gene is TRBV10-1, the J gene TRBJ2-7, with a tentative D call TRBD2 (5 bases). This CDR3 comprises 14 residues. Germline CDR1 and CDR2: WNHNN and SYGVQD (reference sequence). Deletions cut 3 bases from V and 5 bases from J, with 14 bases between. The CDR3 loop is CASSDGGLPDEQYF. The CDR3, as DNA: TGCGCCAGCAGTGATGGAGGCCTCCCGGACGAGCAGTACTTC.

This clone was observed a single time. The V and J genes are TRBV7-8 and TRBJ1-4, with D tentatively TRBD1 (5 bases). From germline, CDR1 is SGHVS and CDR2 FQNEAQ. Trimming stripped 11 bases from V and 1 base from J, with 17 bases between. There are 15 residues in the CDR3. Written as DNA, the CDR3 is TGTGCCTCAAGGGAGGGGACGGGAACTAATGAAAAACTGTTTTTT. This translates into CASREGTGTNEKLFF.

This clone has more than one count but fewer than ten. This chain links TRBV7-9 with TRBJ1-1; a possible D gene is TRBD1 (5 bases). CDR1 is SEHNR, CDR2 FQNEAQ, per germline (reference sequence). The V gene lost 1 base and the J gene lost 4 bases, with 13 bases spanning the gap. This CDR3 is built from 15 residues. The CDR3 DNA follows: TGTGCCAGCAGCTTAGTGGAGGGACGGCCCACTGAAGCTTTCTTT. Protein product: CASSLVEGRPTEAFF.

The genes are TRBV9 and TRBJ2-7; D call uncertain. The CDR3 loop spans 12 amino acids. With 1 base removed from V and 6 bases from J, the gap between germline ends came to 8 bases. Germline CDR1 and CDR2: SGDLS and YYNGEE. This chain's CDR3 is CASSVNPGEQYF. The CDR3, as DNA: TGTGCCAGCAGCGTAAATCCCGGCGAGCAGTACTTC.

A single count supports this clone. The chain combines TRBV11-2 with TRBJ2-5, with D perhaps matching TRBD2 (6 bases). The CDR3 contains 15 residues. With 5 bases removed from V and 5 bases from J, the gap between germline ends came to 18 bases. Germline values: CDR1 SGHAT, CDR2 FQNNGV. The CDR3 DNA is TGTGCCAGCAGCCCCCGGGGACTTGAGGGGGAGACCCAGTACTTC. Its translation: CASSPRGLEGETQYF.

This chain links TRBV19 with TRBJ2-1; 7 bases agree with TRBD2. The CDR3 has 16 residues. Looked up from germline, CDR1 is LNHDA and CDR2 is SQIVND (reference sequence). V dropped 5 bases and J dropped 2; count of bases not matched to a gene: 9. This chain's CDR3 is CASSLGGRGTYNEQFF. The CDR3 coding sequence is TGTGCCAGTAGTCTGGGGGGGAGAGGGACCTACAATGAGCAGTTCTTC.

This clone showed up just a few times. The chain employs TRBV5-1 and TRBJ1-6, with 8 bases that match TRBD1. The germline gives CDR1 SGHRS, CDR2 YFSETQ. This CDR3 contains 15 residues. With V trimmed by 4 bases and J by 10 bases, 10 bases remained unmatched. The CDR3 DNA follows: TGCGCCAGCAGCCTTTCCGGGACAGGCAGATCACCCCTCCACTTT. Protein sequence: CASSLSGTGRSPLHF.

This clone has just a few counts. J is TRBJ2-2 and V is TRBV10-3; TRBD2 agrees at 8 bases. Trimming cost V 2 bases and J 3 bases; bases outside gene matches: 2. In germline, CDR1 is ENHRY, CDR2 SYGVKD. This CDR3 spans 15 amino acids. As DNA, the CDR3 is TGTGCCATCAGTGAGCGAGCGGGAGACACCGGGGAGCTGTTTTTT. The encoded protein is CAISERAGDTGELFF.

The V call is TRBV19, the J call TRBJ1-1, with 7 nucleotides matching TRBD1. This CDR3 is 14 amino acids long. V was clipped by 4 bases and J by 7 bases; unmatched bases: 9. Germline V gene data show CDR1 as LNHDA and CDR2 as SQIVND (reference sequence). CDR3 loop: CASSKADREDEAFF. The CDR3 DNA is TGTGCCAGTAGTAAGGCCGACAGGGAGGATGAAGCTTTCTTT.

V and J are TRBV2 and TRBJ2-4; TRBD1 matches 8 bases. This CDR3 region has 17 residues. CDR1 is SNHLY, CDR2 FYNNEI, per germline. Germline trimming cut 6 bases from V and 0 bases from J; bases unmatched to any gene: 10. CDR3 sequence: CASSGHRGYIAKNIQYF. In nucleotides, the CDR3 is TGTGCCAGCAGCGGCCACAGGGGGTATATAGCCAAAAACATTCAGTACTTC.

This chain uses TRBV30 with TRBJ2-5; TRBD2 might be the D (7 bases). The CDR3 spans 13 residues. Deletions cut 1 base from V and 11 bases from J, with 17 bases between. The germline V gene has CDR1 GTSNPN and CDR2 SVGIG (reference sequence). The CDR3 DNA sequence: TGTGCCTGGAGTGGGGCTGGGAGGGGGGAGCAGTACTTC. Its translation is CAWSGAGRGEQYF.

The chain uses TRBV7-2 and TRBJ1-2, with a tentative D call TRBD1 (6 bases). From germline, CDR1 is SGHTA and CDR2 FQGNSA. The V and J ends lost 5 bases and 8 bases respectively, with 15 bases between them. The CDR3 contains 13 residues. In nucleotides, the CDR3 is TGTGCCAGCAGCCCCCGACAGGTGCGCGGCTACACCTTC. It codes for CASSPRQVRGYTF.

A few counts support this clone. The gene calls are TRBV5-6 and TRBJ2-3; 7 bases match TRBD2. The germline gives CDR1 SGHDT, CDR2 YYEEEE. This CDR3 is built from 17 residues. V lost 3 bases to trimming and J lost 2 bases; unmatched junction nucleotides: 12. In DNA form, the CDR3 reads TGTGCCAGCAGCTCGCCTCTCCAAGCGGGGTTCACAGATACGCAGTATTTT. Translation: CASSSPLQAGFTDTQYF.

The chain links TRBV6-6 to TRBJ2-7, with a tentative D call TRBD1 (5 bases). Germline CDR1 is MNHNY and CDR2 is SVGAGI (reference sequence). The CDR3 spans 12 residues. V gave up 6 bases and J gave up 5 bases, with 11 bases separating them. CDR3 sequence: CASRAGSDEQYF. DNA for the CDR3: TGTGCCAGCAGGGCAGGGTCCGACGAGCAGTACTTC.

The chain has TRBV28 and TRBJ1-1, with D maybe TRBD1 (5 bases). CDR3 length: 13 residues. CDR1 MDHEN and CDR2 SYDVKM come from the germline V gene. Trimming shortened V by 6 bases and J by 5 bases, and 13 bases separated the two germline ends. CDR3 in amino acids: CASSFQGGTEAFF. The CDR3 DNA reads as TGTGCCAGCAGCTTTCAGGGAGGGACTGAAGCTTTCTTT.

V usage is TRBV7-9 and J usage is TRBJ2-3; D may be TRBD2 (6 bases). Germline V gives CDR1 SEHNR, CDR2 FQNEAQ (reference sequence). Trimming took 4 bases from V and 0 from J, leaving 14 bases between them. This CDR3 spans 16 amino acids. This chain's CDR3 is CASSSVSGSSTDTQYF. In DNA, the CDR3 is TGTGCCAGCAGCTCGGTTAGCGGATCTAGCACAGATACGCAGTATTTT.